This TCR beta chain is from a study of cytomegalovirus exposure and HLA in healthy donors. Points from the study as a whole: The authors enumerated over 150 TCR beta chains as linked to cytomegalovirus.

The donors were in the roughly 130-subject validation cohort, distinct from the approximately 700-subject first cohort. J lost 5 bases, V lost 6 bases, and 6 bases had no gene match. This CDR3 has 13 amino acids. CDR1 SNHLY and CDR2 FYNNEI come from the germline V gene. Of note for this clone: The target antigen is unknown.

Sequencing was performed with immunoSEQ multiplex PCR; in TCRdb, only in-frame clones are kept and a portion is missing. The data show about 65,000 clones, with 90% to 95% seen just once and roughly 1.3% held by the top ten. The origin of this receptor is a young woman in good health and CMV-seronegative. The chain couples TRBV2 to TRBJ2-7, with 8 bases fitting TRBD1. Sequencing input: PBMCs. CDR3 sequence: CASRRTGLDEQYF. CDR3 in DNA: TGTGCCAGCAGACGGACAGGGCTCGACGAGCAGTACTTC.